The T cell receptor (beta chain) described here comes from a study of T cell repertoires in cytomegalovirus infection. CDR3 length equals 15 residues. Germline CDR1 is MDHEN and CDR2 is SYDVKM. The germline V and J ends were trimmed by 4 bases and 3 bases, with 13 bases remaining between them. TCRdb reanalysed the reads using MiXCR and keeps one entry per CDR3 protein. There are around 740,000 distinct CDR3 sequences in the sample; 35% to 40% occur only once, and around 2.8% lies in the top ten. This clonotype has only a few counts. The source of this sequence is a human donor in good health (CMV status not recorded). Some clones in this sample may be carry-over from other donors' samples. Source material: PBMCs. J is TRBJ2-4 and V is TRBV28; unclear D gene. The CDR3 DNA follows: TGTGCCAGCAGTTCTGGCGAAAAGGGCAAAAACATTCAGTACTTC. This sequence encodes CASSSGEKGKNIQYF.